Detailed here is one T cell receptor beta chain. No antigen is known for it. Version v3.0 of the immunoSEQ assay ran at survey level. TCRdb's copy holds only in-frame clones and misses some; the assay was immunoSEQ multiplex PCR. The sample has roughly 40,000 clones, 94% seen once. These data come from a study of long-term antiretroviral therapy in people with HIV. Notes on the study in general: Even long-term ART left TRB diversity below transplant donor controls, despite gains. Possibly under older ART regimens, blood was drawn between the mid-2000s and the late 2010s.

The CDR3 loop spans 15 amino acids. Germline V gene sequence: CDR1 KGHSH, CDR2 LQKENI. Deletions cut 2 bases from V and 0 bases from J, with 10 bases between. This TCR came from a man aged 25 to 40 with HIV. The chain links TRBV18 to TRBJ1-1; D is perhaps TRBD1 (6 bases). The input for sequencing was unsorted PBMCs, taken almost 9.5 years after starting antiretroviral therapy. For the CDR3, the DNA is TGTGCCAGCTCACCAGGGGCAGGGGTGAACACTGAAGCTTTCTTT. This codes for CASSPGAGVNTEAFF. Variable domain in full (rest from reference TRBV18 and TRBJ1-1): NAGVMQNPRHLVRRRGQEARLRCSPMKGHSHVYWYRQLPEEGLKFMVYLQKENIIDESGMPKERFSAEFPKEGPSILRIQQVVRGDSAAYFCASSPGAGVNTEAFFGQGTRLTVV.